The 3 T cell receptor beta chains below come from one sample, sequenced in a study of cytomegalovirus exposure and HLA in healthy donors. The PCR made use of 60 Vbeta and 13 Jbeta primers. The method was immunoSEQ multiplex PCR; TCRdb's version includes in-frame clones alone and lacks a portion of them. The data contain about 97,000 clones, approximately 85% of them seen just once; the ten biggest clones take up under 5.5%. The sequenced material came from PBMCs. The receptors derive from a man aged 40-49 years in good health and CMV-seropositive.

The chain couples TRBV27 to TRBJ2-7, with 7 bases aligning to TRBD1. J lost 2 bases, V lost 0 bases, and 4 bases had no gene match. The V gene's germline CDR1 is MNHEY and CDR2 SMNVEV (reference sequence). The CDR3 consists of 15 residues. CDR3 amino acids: CASSLSGGITYEQYF. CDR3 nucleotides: TGTGCCAGCAGTTTATCAGGGGGCATAACCTACGAGCAGTACTTC.

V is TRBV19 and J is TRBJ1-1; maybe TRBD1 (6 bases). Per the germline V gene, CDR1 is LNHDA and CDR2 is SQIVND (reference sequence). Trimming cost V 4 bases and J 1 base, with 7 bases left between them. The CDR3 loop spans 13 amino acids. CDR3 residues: CASSRGPNTEAFF. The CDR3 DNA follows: TGTGCCAGTAGTAGGGGGCCGAACACTGAAGCTTTCTTT.

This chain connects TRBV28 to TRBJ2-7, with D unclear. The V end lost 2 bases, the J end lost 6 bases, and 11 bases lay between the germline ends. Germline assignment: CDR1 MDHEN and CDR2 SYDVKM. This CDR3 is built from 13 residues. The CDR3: CASSLIRSGEQYF. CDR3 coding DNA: TGTGCCAGCAGTTTAATCCGATCCGGCGAGCAGTACTTC.